This T cell receptor beta chain originates from a study of T cells in Graves' hyperthyroidism and ophthalmopathy. Study-wide results and limits: Patients with ophthalmopathy were separated from those with stable hyperthyroidism by a 13 V-J model.

Diagnoses were established using clinical symptoms, serum thyroxine and TRAb, thyroid ultrasound and orbital computed tomography. The source material, RNA transcripts, was used to amplify TCR beta CDR3 regions. The TCR CDR3 first-round RT-PCR relied on the HTBI primer set. TCRdb re-called the multiplex PCR reads with MiXCR, one entry per CDR3 protein. Of hundreds of thousands of distinct CDR3 sequences listed, 45% are singletons. Comment on this clonotype: The antigen remains unidentified.

Sequenced material: peripheral blood or thyroid tissue (not recorded which). This receptor was taken from an adult man with Graves' disease, either hyperthyroidism or ophthalmopathy (not recorded which).

Written as DNA, the CDR3 is TGTGCCAGCAGTGCTCGGGGGCTGGATAATTCACCCCTCCACTTT. Translating it yields CASSARGLDNSPLHF. The rearrangement links TRBV7-8 to TRBJ1-6; D is possibly TRBD1 (6 bases). V dropped 6 bases and J dropped 5 bases, with 14 bases sitting between them. The V gene's germline CDR1 is SGHVS and CDR2 FQNEAQ. The CDR3 length is 15 residues.